The present TCR beta chain was sequenced within a study of shared clonotypes between healthy human individuals. General study results and limits: Large sequencing depth failed to make sorted-subset sequencing complete, rarefaction showed.

TCRdb keeps only in-frame clones here, not all; method: immunoSEQ multiplex PCR. The table has 600,000 to 750,000 clones, about two thirds seen once. CDR1 is SEHNR and CDR2 is FQNEAQ in the germline V gene (reference sequence). V lost 2 bases and J 1 base, leaving 5 bases between the germline ends. The CDR3 runs 13 residues. A word on this clone: Its target is not known.

This clonotype was sampled from a woman aged 25-40 years in good health. The sequencing sample was made of memory CD4+ T cells sorted from blood. Subset denoted: CD45RA-negative fraction. The gene calls are TRBV7-9 and TRBJ1-1; no clear D. CDR3 residues: CASSLTQNTEAFF. CDR3 DNA sequence: TGTGCCAGCAGCTTAACACAGAACACTGAAGCTTTCTTT.